This entry lists 27 T cell receptor beta chains sequenced from one sample in a study of blood T cell repertoires in COVID-19. The repertoire was sequenced with immunoSEQ multiplex PCR; TCRdb's copy has only in-frame clones and lacks some. The repertoire holds 150,000 to 200,000 clones, around 90% seen once, with roughly 6% in the top ten. Sequenced input: peripheral blood. The receptor source for this set is a man aged 40-55 years with active or convalescent COVID-19.

This chain links TRBV2 with TRBJ2-7; 7 bases line up with TRBD2. V lost 3 bases, J lost 3 bases, and 5 bases stayed unmatched. The CDR3 is made up of 14 amino acids. Germline loops: CDR1 SNHLY, CDR2 FYNNEI. Here the CDR3 DNA reads TGTGCCAGCAGTGACGGCGGGGGTCTCTACGAGCAGTACTTC. Its protein product is CASSDGGGLYEQYF.

The chain joins TRBV12-3 or TRBV12-4 to TRBJ2-1; D uncertain. The V and J ends lost 5 bases and 6 bases respectively, with 5 bases between them. The CDR3 runs 11 residues. The CDR3 DNA follows: TGTGCCAGCAGTGGGCGCAATGAGCAGTTCTTC. Residues: CASSGRNEQFF.

This sequence joins TRBV5-1 and TRBJ2-2; tentatively, D is TRBD2 (6 bases). CDR1 and CDR2 from the germline V gene are SGHRS and YFSETQ. The CDR3 totals 16 residues. V was cut by 0 bases and J by 9 bases, with 18 bases left in between. This CDR3 is CASSLASAGPLRELFF. DNA of the CDR3: TGCGCCAGCAGCTTGGCTTCTGCGGGGCCCCTCCGGGAGCTGTTTTTT.

The gene calls are TRBV11-2 and TRBJ1-1, with D uncertain. V was trimmed by 8 bases and J by 0 bases, leaving 13 bases between them. The CDR3 loop spans 14 amino acids. The germline gives CDR1 SGHAT, CDR2 FQNNGV. Here the CDR3 reads CASRREDLNTEAFF. For the CDR3, the DNA is TGTGCCAGCCGCCGGGAGGACCTGAACACTGAAGCTTTCTTT.

This sequence joins TRBV5-1 and TRBJ2-2; D gene uncertain. Germline V CDR1 and CDR2: SGHRS, YFSETQ. This CDR3 has 14 amino acids. V was trimmed by 2 bases and J by 9 bases, leaving 14 bases between them. The CDR3 DNA sequence: TGCGCCAGCAGCTTATGGGCACTCTCCCGGGAGCTGTTTTTT. Protein: CASSLWALSRELFF.

This clone was detected only once. The V and J genes are TRBV5-1 and TRBJ2-5; 10 nucleotides align to TRBD2. CDR1 and CDR2 (germline): SGHRS, YFSETQ. The CDR3 extends over 15 amino acids. Trimming removed 7 bases from V and 2 bases from J; junction bases left unmatched: 8. Here the CDR3 reads CASRYLAGAQETQYF. CDR3 coding DNA: TGCGCCAGCCGCTATCTAGCGGGGGCTCAAGAGACCCAGTACTTC.

The V and J genes are TRBV19 and TRBJ2-3, with D possibly TRBD1 on 5 matching bases. The germline V and J ends were trimmed by 4 bases and 3 bases, with 11 bases remaining between them. Germline V lookup: CDR1 LNHDA, CDR2 SQIVND (reference sequence). This CDR3 comprises 14 residues. The CDR3 sequence: CASSNQGRTDTQYF. The CDR3 DNA is TGTGCCAGTAGTAATCAGGGAAGGACAGATACGCAGTATTTT.

This chain links TRBV9 with TRBJ1-6, with 7 bases matching TRBD1. Trimming removed 0 bases from V and 10 bases from J; junction bases left unmatched: 7. Germline CDR1 and CDR2: SGDLS and YYNGEE. The CDR3 is 15 amino acids. Written as DNA, the CDR3 is TGTGCCAGCAGCGTAGGGGGGGACAGCTCGTCACCCCTCCACTTT. It translates to CASSVGGDSSSPLHF.

This chain links TRBV6-5 with TRBJ2-3, with a tentative D call TRBD2 (5 bases). V dropped 6 bases and J dropped 9 bases, with 10 bases sitting between them. Germline V gene data show CDR1 as MNHEY and CDR2 as SVGAGI. The CDR3 contains 11 residues. The DNA for the CDR3 is TGTGCCAGCAGCGTGACGGGGACGCAGTATTTT. This encodes CASSVTGTQYF.

The chain carries TRBV29-1 and TRBJ2-3, with D perhaps matching TRBD1 (5 bases). This CDR3 spans 17 amino acids. CDR1 SQVTM and CDR2 ANQGSEA come from the germline V gene. Trimming removed 3 bases from V and 0 bases from J, with 19 bases in between. CDR3 protein: CSVDLETVRGSTDTQYF. The CDR3 region has the DNA TGCAGCGTTGATCTCGAGACCGTTAGGGGTAGCACAGATACGCAGTATTTT.

V and J are TRBV27 and TRBJ1-6, with TRBD1 identical over 7 bases. The CDR3 is 16 residues long. Trimming took 4 bases from V and 8 from J; bases not matched to a gene: 11. Germline lookup yields CDR1 MNHEY and CDR2 SMNVEV (reference sequence). CDR3 region: CASSSGQLTADSPLHF. As DNA, the CDR3 is TGTGCCAGCAGTTCGGGACAGTTAACCGCGGATTCACCCCTCCACTTT.

V usage is TRBV20-1 and J usage is TRBJ1-6, with TRBD1 matching 9 bases. CDR3 length: 14 amino acids. Germline CDR1 DFQATT, CDR2 SNEGSKA (reference sequence). J lost 7 bases, V lost 3 bases, and 4 bases had no gene match. CDR3 region: CSASPGQGNSPLHF. The CDR3 region has the DNA TGCAGTGCTAGTCCGGGACAGGGAAATTCACCCCTCCACTTT.

V is TRBV27 and J is TRBJ1-5; D is unresolved. This CDR3 region has 14 residues. V was clipped by 3 bases and J by 10 bases, with 16 bases between them. Germline CDR1 MNHEY, CDR2 SMNVEV (reference sequence). CDR3 DNA: TGTGCCAGCAGTTTTGTGTCAGCCGAGGGACCCCAGCATTTT. Residues: CASSFVSAEGPQHF.

The chain links TRBV5-4 to TRBJ2-3; the match to TRBD2 covers 7 bases. The germline CDR1 and CDR2 sequences are SGHNT and YYREEE (reference sequence). The CDR3 length is 16 residues. With V trimmed by 0 bases and J by 4 bases, 8 bases remained unmatched. DNA for the CDR3: TGTGCCAGCAGCTTGGGTTGGGGGACTATTGCAGATACGCAGTATTTT. Residues: CASSLGWGTIADTQYF.

The V call is TRBV6-5, the J call TRBJ2-1, with 8 bases matching TRBD2. Trimming took 2 bases from V and 1 from J; bases not matched to a gene: 4. The CDR3 covers 16 residues. Germline assignment: CDR1 MNHEY and CDR2 SVGAGI. The CDR3 region has the DNA TGTGCCAGCAGTTACGCGAGCGGGGGTTCCTACAATGAGCAGTTCTTC. It yields the protein CASSYASGGSYNEQFF.

V usage is TRBV30 and J usage is TRBJ2-1, with D possibly being TRBD1 (6 bases). The V gene's germline CDR1 is GTSNPN and CDR2 SVGIG (reference sequence). This CDR3 has 14 residues. V lost 2 bases and J lost 2, with 10 bases in between. The CDR3 DNA reads TGTGCCTGGAGTAGGGGGTTGCCCTACAATGAGCAGTTCTTC. Protein sequence: CAWSRGLPYNEQFF.

The table lists this clone with a count of one. This chain uses TRBV12-5 with TRBJ1-5, with D hard to call. V lost 4 bases to trimming and J lost 3 bases, with 16 bases between them. Germline V gene lookup returns CDR1 LGHNT and CDR2 FRNRAP. The CDR3 spans 16 residues. Here the CDR3 DNA reads TGTGCTAGTGGTTACTTCGAGGGCAGGAACAATCAGCCCCAGCATTTT. As protein: CASGYFEGRNNQPQHF.

The rearrangement uses TRBV7-2 and TRBJ2-7, with TRBD1 matching over 9 bases. V was clipped by 3 bases and J by 2 bases; unmatched bases: 2. The CDR3 has 14 residues. Germline V gene sequence: CDR1 SGHTA, CDR2 FQGNSA. The CDR3 sequence is CASSFTGGPYEQYF. The CDR3 DNA reads TGTGCCAGCAGCTTCACAGGGGGCCCCTACGAGCAGTACTTC.

This sequence joins TRBV6-5 and TRBJ2-5; TRBD1 is a possible D gene (5 bases). CDR1 is MNHEY and CDR2 is SVGAGI in the germline V gene. V gave up 5 bases and J gave up 5 bases, with 18 bases separating them. The CDR3 has 15 amino acids. The CDR3 reads CASSLVTRGAETQYF. DNA for the CDR3: TGTGCCAGCAGTCTAGTGACAAGGGGCGCGGAGACCCAGTACTTC.

V gene TRBV28 combines with J gene TRBJ1-1; the D is unclear. Trimming removed 5 bases from V and 6 bases from J, with 19 bases in between. Germline V lookup: CDR1 MDHEN, CDR2 SYDVKM. This CDR3 comprises 15 residues. The DNA of the CDR3 is TGTGCCAGCAGTACTCCCCGCGGACGGGAAGCTGAAGCTTTCTTT. This gives the protein CASSTPRGREAEAFF.

The chain uses TRBV5-8 and TRBJ1-4, with TRBD1 identical over 7 bases. CDR3 length: 15 residues. V was clipped by 1 base and J by 7 bases; unmatched bases: 7. CDR1 SGHTS and CDR2 YDEGEE come from the germline V gene. The CDR3 protein is CASSLHRGRAEKLFF. The CDR3 nucleotides are TGTGCCAGCAGCTTGCATAGGGGGCGCGCTGAAAAACTGTTTTTT.

CDR3 sequence (DNA): TGTGCCAGCAGCGTAGGGGGACAGGTTTACGAGCAGTACTTC. It yields the protein CASSVGGQVYEQYF. The gene calls are TRBV9 and TRBJ2-7; 8 nucleotides align to TRBD1. V lost 0 bases and J lost 4; bases outside the gene matches: 3. Germline assignment: CDR1 SGDLS and CDR2 YYNGEE. There are 14 residues in the CDR3.

The chain recombines TRBV5-1 with TRBJ2-3, with TRBD2 identical over 14 bases. Germline V CDR1 and CDR2: SGHRS, YFSETQ. Trimming took 4 bases from V and 4 from J; bases not matched to a gene: 5. The CDR3 length is 16 residues. CDR3 bases: TGCGCCAGCAGCCCGGGACTAGCGGGAGTCCCAGATACGCAGTATTTT. Its translation is CASSPGLAGVPDTQYF.

The CDR3 spells CASSPGGKSSYNEQFF. In DNA form, the CDR3 reads TGTGCCAGCAGCCCTGGGGGCAAGAGCTCCTACAATGAGCAGTTCTTC. The chain has TRBV7-3 and TRBJ2-1, with D perhaps TRBD1 (6 bases). V was shortened by 5 bases and J by 0 bases, with 14 bases between the two germline ends. CDR3 length: 16 amino acids. Germline V gene sequence: CDR1 SGHTA, CDR2 FQGTGA. Looking up the rest from reference TRBV7-3 and TRBJ2-1 gives the full variable domain: GAGVSQTPSNKVTEKGKYVELRCDPISGHTALYWYRQSLGQGPEFLIYFQGTGAADDSGLPNDRFFAVRPEGSVSTLKIQRTERGDSAVYLCASSPGGKSSYNEQFFGPGTRLTVL.

The chain has TRBV5-1 and TRBJ2-2, with 10 bases lining up with TRBD2. Trimming cost V 3 bases and J 3 bases; bases outside gene matches: 2. Looked up from germline, CDR1 is SGHRS and CDR2 is YFSETQ. The CDR3 consists of 15 residues. The CDR3 region is CASSWSGGDTGELFF. CDR3 DNA sequence: TGCGCCAGCAGCTGGAGCGGGGGGGACACCGGGGAGCTGTTTTTT.

V and J are TRBV7-2 and TRBJ1-5, with D maybe TRBD1 (5 bases). V dropped 0 bases and J dropped 5 bases, with 17 bases sitting between them. The CDR3 totals 17 residues. CDR1 is SGHTA, CDR2 FQGNSA, per germline. The CDR3 reads CASSLAGTGPPYQPQHF. DNA of the CDR3: TGTGCCAGCAGCTTAGCCGGAACAGGCCCTCCTTATCAGCCCCAGCATTTT.

This clone was seen a handful of times. V is TRBV19 and J is TRBJ1-5; 12 positions match TRBD1. CDR1 and CDR2 (germline): LNHDA, SQIVND (reference sequence). V was pared by 6 bases and J by 6 bases, with 6 bases of the junction left unmatched. This CDR3 is built from 15 residues. CDR3 bases: TGTGCCAGTAGGACCGGGACAGGGGGCCTTCAGCCCCAGCATTTT. Amino acid sequence: CASRTGTGGLQPQHF.